This T cell receptor beta chain originates from a study of blood T cells in healthy people across ages. Concerning this clonotype itself: Its target is unknown.

A second PCR, run for about 7 to 11 cycles, used a sample-barcoded 5' primer plus a J-beta primer mix. TCRdb ran MiXCR on the 5' RACE reads and lists one entry per CDR3 protein. The sample holds roughly 700,000 distinct CDR3 sequences, around half seen once. The ends lost 4 bases at V and 2 bases at J; junction bases unmatched: 5. Per the germline V gene, CDR1 is SGHDN and CDR2 is FVKESK. CDR3 length equals 15 residues. Aged roughly 6 to 90, donors were systemically healthy Caucasians from Russia. Overall study findings and caveats: Unsorted PBMC material precluded a definitive naive versus antigen-experienced comparison.

Sample: blood. This clonotype originated in a woman aged 55-69 years in good health. The chain uses TRBV14 and TRBJ1-2; 9 bases match TRBD1. The CDR3 nucleotides are TGTGCCAGCAGCCTAATGGGGACAGGGAACTATGGCTACACCTTC. Translation: CASSLMGTGNYGYTF.